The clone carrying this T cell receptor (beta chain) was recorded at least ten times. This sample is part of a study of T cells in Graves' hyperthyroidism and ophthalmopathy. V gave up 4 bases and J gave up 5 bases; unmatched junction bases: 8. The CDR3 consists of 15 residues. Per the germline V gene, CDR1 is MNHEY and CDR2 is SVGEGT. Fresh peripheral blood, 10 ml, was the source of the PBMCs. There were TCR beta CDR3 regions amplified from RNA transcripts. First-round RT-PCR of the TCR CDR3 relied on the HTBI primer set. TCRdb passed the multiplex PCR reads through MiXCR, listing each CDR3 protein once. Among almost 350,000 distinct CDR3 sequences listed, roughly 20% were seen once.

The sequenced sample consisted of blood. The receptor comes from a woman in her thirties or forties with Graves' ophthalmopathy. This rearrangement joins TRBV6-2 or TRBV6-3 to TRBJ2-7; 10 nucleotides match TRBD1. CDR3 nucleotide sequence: TGTGCCAGCAGTTCCGGAGGACAGGGGGTTCACGAGCAGTACTTC. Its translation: CASSSGGQGVHEQYF.